This TCR beta chain was identified in a study of cytomegalovirus exposure and HLA in healthy donors. A multiplex PCR was run with 60 Vbeta primers and 13 Jbeta primers. The data were produced by immunoSEQ multiplex PCR, yet TCRdb's version contains in-frame clones alone and is incomplete. This sample has 95,000 to 150,000 clones, with 50% to 75% found just once. V lost 3 bases and J lost 5, with 7 bases in between. This CDR3 has 11 residues. The V gene's germline CDR1 is GTSNPN and CDR2 SVGIG (reference sequence). The material sequenced was PBMCs. The receptor's source is a woman in her forties in good health and CMV-seropositive. This chain connects TRBV30 to TRBJ1-2; tentative D call: TRBD1 (5 bases). CDR3 protein: CAWRDTYGYTF. Here the CDR3 DNA reads TGTGCCTGGAGGGACACTTATGGCTACACCTTC.